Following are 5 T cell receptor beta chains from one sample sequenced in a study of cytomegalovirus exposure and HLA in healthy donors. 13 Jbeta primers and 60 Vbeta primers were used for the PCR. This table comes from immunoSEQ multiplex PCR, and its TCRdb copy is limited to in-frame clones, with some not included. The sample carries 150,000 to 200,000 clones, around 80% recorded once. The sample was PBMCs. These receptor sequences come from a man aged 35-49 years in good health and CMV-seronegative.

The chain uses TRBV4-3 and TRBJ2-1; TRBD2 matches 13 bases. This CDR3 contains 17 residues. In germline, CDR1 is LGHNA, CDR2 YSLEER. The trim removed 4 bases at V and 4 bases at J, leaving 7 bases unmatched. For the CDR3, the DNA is TGCGCCAGCAGCCCCCGACTAGCGGGGGGTTCATACAATGAGCAGTTCTTC. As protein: CASSPRLAGGSYNEQFF.

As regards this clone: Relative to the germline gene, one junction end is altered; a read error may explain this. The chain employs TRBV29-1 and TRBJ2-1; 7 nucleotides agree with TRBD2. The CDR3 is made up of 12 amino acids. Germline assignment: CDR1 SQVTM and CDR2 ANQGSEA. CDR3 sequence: CSVEGDYNEQFF. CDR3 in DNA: TGCAGCGTTGAGGGGGACTACAATGAGCAATTCTTC.

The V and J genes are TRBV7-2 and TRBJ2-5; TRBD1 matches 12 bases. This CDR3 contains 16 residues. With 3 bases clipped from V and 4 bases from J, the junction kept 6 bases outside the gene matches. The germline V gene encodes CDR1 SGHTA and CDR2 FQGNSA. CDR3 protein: CASSFIGTGGRETQYF. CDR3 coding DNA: TGTGCCAGCAGCTTTATAGGGACAGGGGGCCGAGAGACCCAGTACTTC.

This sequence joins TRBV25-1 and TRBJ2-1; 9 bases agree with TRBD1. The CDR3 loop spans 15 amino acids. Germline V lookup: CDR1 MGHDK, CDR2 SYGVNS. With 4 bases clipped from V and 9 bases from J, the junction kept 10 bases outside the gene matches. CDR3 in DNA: TGTGCCAGCAGTGGGAGACAGGGGGTAATAGGTGAGCAGTTCTTC. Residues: CASSGRQGVIGEQFF.

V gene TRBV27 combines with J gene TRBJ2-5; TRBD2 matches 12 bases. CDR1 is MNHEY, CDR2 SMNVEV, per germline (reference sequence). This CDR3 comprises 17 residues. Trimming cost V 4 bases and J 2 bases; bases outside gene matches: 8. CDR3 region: CASSSWTSGEPQETQYF. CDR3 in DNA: TGTGCCAGCAGTTCATGGACTAGCGGGGAACCTCAAGAGACCCAGTACTTC.